This TCR beta chain was obtained from a study of shared clonotypes between healthy human individuals. Cells designated naive CD8 were CD45RO-negative and were positively selected for CCR7, with terminally differentiated effector memory CD45RA+ cells excluded. This CDR3 spans 17 amino acids. J was trimmed by 6 bases and V by 4 bases; bases with no gene match: 17. Germline lookup yields CDR1 SGHTS and CDR2 YDEGEE. The repertoire was sequenced with immunoSEQ multiplex PCR; TCRdb's copy has only in-frame clones and lacks some. This table holds about 2.2 million clones, around 95% found once. The gene calls are TRBV5-8 and TRBJ2-5, with TRBD1 matching over 8 bases. The sequencing input was naive CD8+ T cells from PBMCs. This sequence was found in a man in his late teens or twenties in good health. Some clones in this sample may be carry-over from other donors' samples. The CDR3 region has the DNA TGTGCCAGCAGCCCGAGGATACGGGACAGGACATACAAGACCCAGTACTTC. Translating gives CASSPRIRDRTYKTQYF. The whole variable domain, filled in from reference TRBV5-8 and TRBJ2-5, reads EAGVTQSPTHLIKTRGQQATLRCSPISGHTSVYWYQQALGLGLQFLLWYDEGEERNRGNFPPRFSGRQFPNYSSELNVNALELEDSALYLCASSPRIRDRTYKTQYFGPGTRLLVL.